These T cell receptor beta chains were read from a single sample in a study of blood T cell repertoires in COVID-19. Produced via immunoSEQ multiplex PCR; TCRdb's table is partial and in-frame only. The data show about 33,000 clones, around nine tenths seen once. The sample comprised peripheral blood. Receptors were obtained from an elderly woman with active or convalescent COVID-19. Each CDR3 is given with its conserved first and last residue. D genes are given only for firm matches. Size tells how often a clone was seen (once, few, many) or the class of an expanded clone, and some rows leave it out.

j_gene | d_gene | v_gene | abundance | CDR3aa | CDR3nt
TRBJ1-4 | TRBD1 | TRBV9 | once | CASSSTGQNNEKLFF | TGTGCCAGCAGCTCAACGGGACAGAATAATGAAAAACTGTTTTTT
TRBJ2-7 | NA | TRBV29-1 | NA | CSVAKGPYEQYF | TGCAGCGTTGCTAAGGGGCCCTACGAGCAGTACTTC
TRBJ2-3 | TRBD1 | TRBV19 | NA | CASSMGQTFTDTQYF | TGTGCCAGTAGTATGGGACAGACCTTCACAGATACGCAGTATTTT
TRBJ2-2 | TRBD2 | TRBV6-5 | NA | CASSYTASGGSGELFF | TGTGCCAGCAGTTACACGGCTAGCGGGGGTAGCGGGGAGCTGTTTTTT
TRBJ2-3 | TRBD2 | TRBV24-1 | once | CATSDPSGGASDTQYF | TGTGCCACCAGTGACCCTAGCGGGGGGGCCTCAGATACGCAGTATTTT
TRBJ1-3 | NA | TRBV9 | NA | CASSAPGLRYGNTIYF | TGTGCCAGCAGCGCCCCAGGGTTGAGATATGGAAACACCATATATTTT
TRBJ2-3 | TRBD2 | TRBV3-1/TRBV3-2 | NA | CASSQTSGASTDTQYF | TGTGCCAGCAGCCAGACTAGCGGGGCTAGCACAGATACGCAGTATTTT
TRBJ2-7 | TRBD1 | TRBV7-9 | NA | CASSLTGGTSYEQYF | TGTGCCAGCAGCTTAACAGGGGGAACTTCCTACGAGCAGTACTTC
TRBJ1-1 | NA | TRBV29-1 | NA | CSGSTGNTEAFF | TGCAGCGGCTCCACAGGGAACACTGAAGCTTTCTTT
TRBJ1-1 | NA | TRBV18 | NA | CASSSDNTLKNTEAFF | TGTGCCAGCTCATCGGACAACACACTTAAGAACACTGAAGCTTTCTTT
TRBJ2-5 | NA | TRBV5-4 | NA | CASRSGQQETQYF | TGTGCCAGCAGATCGGGACAACAAGAGACCCAGTACTTC
TRBJ2-2 | TRBD2 | TRBV6-6 | NA | CASSRLNSGGNTGELFF | TGTGCCAGCAGCCGACTGAATAGCGGGGGGAACACCGGGGAGCTGTTTTTT
TRBJ2-2 | TRBD2 | TRBV15 | NA | CATSRITSGGTGELFF | TGTGCCACCAGCAGAATTACTAGCGGGGGGACCGGGGAGCTGTTTTTT
TRBJ1-2 | NA | TRBV7-9 | NA | CASSVSGQGIGYGYGYTF | TGTGCCAGCAGCGTCTCCGGCCAGGGAATAGGTTATGGCTATGGCTACACCTTC
TRBJ1-6 | TRBD1 | TRBV2 | NA | CASSEAQAGQGAGSPLHF | TGTGCCAGCAGTGAAGCCCAAGCGGGACAGGGGGCAGGGTCACCCCTCCACTTT
TRBJ1-4 | TRBD1 | TRBV15 | NA | CATSRVQGAEKLFF | TGTGCCACCAGCAGAGTCCAGGGGGCGGAAAAACTGTTTTTT
TRBJ1-1 | TRBD1 | TRBV27 | NA | CASSLKWTGEYEAFF | TGTGCCAGCAGTTTAAAATGGACAGGGGAATACGAAGCTTTCTTT
TRBJ1-2 | NA | TRBV25-1 | NA | CASSDSLANYGYTF | TGTGCCAGCAGTGATTCTTTAGCTAACTATGGCTACACCTTC
TRBJ1-2 | TRBD1 | TRBV27 | NA | CASRAGTGSSYGYTF | TGTGCCAGCAGGGCCGGGACAGGATCGAGCTATGGCTACACCTTC